These 12 T cell receptor beta chains came from one sample sequenced in a study of Ad26.COV2.S vaccination and SARS-CoV-2 variants. Sequencing was performed with immunoSEQ multiplex PCR; in TCRdb, only in-frame clones are kept and a portion is missing. The sample has hundreds of thousands of clones, around 87% seen once. The treatment denotes: some 20 received Ad26.COV2.S at low or high dose, single or two shots; 5 received placebo; per-sample allocation not given. Vaccine and placebo recipients were sampled on day 63 after the first injection. The material sequenced was peripheral blood, taken in a trial of Ad26.COV2.S vaccine versus placebo. All receptors derive from a person between 18 and 65 years old who received the Ad26.COV2.S COVID-19 vaccine or a placebo.

V usage is TRBV4-1 and J usage is TRBJ2-3; tentative D call: TRBD1 (6 bases). Germline V gene data show CDR1 as MGHRA and CDR2 as YSYEKL. There are 17 residues in the CDR3. V lost 0 bases, J lost 0 bases, and 13 bases lay in between. CDR3 sequence: CASSQEGAGSSTDTQYF. The CDR3 bases are TGCGCCAGCAGCCAAGAGGGGGCAGGGTCTAGCACAGATACGCAGTATTTT.

The CDR3 here is CASSQEPGPSSYNEQFF. The CDR3 DNA follows: TGCGCCAGCAGCCAAGAGCCGGGACCGAGCTCCTACAATGAGCAGTTCTTC. The chain has TRBV4-1 and TRBJ2-1, with D perhaps given as TRBD1 or TRBD2 (5 bases each). The V and J ends lost 0 bases and 0 bases respectively, with 12 bases between them. This CDR3 spans 17 amino acids. Germline V gives CDR1 MGHRA, CDR2 YSYEKL.

The count of this clone is one. The chain combines TRBV4-1 with TRBJ1-4; the match to TRBD1 covers 8 bases. The CDR3 totals 17 residues. V lost 0 bases, J lost 3 bases, and 6 bases stayed unmatched. CDR1 and CDR2 from the germline V gene are MGHRA and YSYEKL. CDR3 loop: CASSQETGGTPNEKLFF. The CDR3 coding sequence is TGCGCCAGCAGCCAAGAAACAGGGGGGACACCTAATGAAAAACTGTTTTTT.

The V call is TRBV5-6, the J call TRBJ2-3; D gene ambiguous. The CDR3 runs to 13 residues. The germline CDR1 and CDR2 sequences are SGHDT and YYEEEE. Between the trimmed V and J ends, which lost 2 bases and 3 bases, there was a span of 7 bases. CDR3 protein: CASSFDKTDTQYF. Written as DNA, the CDR3 is TGTGCCAGCAGCTTTGACAAAACAGATACGCAGTATTTT.

The rearrangement uses TRBV7-2 and TRBJ2-1; D is perhaps TRBD1 (6 bases). This CDR3 region has 14 residues. Germline V lookup: CDR1 SGHTA, CDR2 FQGNSA. Trimming stripped 5 bases from V and 9 bases from J, with 17 bases between. The CDR3 bases are TGTGCCAGCAGCAAAGGTAGCGTCAGGGGTGAGCAGTTCTTC. Its translation is CASSKGSVRGEQFF.

This chain uses TRBV7-3 with TRBJ2-3; weak D call: TRBD2 (7 bases). Germline V lookup: CDR1 SGHTA, CDR2 FQGTGA. V gave up 5 bases and J gave up 5 bases, with 17 bases separating them. The CDR3 is 15 amino acids. The CDR3 sequence is CASSQSQGGGDTQYF. Here the CDR3 DNA reads TGTGCCAGCAGCCAAAGCCAGGGAGGGGGAGATACGCAGTATTTT. The full variable domain, completed using reference TRBV7-3 and TRBJ2-3, is GAGVSQTPSNKVTEKGKYVELRCDPISGHTALYWYRQSLGQGPEFLIYFQGTGAADDSGLPNDRFFAVRPEGSVSTLKIQRTERGDSAVYLCASSQSQGGGDTQYFGPGTRLTVL.

J is TRBJ1-2 and V is TRBV7-9, with a tentative D call TRBD1 (5 bases). Trimming removed 2 bases at V and 8 bases at J, with 12 bases between. This CDR3 has 13 amino acids. Germline V lookup: CDR1 SEHNR, CDR2 FQNEAQ (reference sequence). The CDR3 bases are TGTGCCAGCAGCTTACAGGGTGTGGGAGGCTACACCTTC. Translation: CASSLQGVGGYTF.

CDR3 sequence reads: CASSLVAGPFDEQFF. The CDR3 region has the DNA TGCGCCAGCAGCTTGGTAGCGGGACCTTTCGATGAGCAGTTCTTC. The chain has TRBV5-1 and TRBJ2-1; the match to TRBD2 covers 8 bases. This CDR3 has 15 residues. J was trimmed by 8 bases and V by 0 bases; bases with no gene match: 7. Germline CDR1 and CDR2: SGHRS and YFSETQ.

The chain couples TRBV18 to TRBJ2-7; the match to TRBD2 covers 8 bases. Germline CDR1 and CDR2: KGHSH and LQKENI. With 3 bases clipped from V and 1 base from J, the junction kept 5 bases outside the gene matches. This CDR3 has 15 amino acids. The CDR3 sequence is CASSPRLAGSYEQYF. CDR3 in DNA: TGTGCCAGCTCACCTAGGCTAGCGGGTTCCTACGAGCAGTACTTC.

This clone has a handful of counts. The rearrangement joins TRBV19 to TRBJ1-5, with TRBD1 as a possible D gene (5 bases). This CDR3 contains 17 residues. The germline V gene encodes CDR1 LNHDA and CDR2 SQIVND (reference sequence). Trimming left V 0 bases short and J 2 bases short, with 14 bases between. This chain's CDR3 is CASSIELAGFGNQPQHF. The CDR3 coding sequence is TGTGCCAGTAGTATAGAATTGGCAGGGTTTGGCAATCAGCCCCAGCATTTT.

This rearrangement joins TRBV19 to TRBJ1-2; D uncertain. V lost 6 bases and J 4 bases, leaving 12 bases between the germline ends. The CDR3 totals 13 residues. Germline-derived CDR1 and CDR2 are LNHDA and SQIVND (reference sequence). CDR3 amino acids: CASRETDGYGYTF. The CDR3 nucleotides read TGTGCCAGTAGGGAGACGGACGGCTATGGCTACACCTTC. Full variable domain (missing parts from reference TRBV19 and TRBJ1-2): DGGITQSPKYLFRKEGQNVTLSCEQNLNHDAMYWYRQDPGQGLRLIYYSQIVNDFQKGDIAEGYSVSREKKESFPLTVTSAQKNPTAFYLCASRETDGYGYTFGSGTRLTVV.

The chain links TRBV9 to TRBJ2-4; 7 bases are shared with TRBD2. Germline CDR1 reads SGDLS; CDR2 reads YYNGEE. The junction had 8 bases not matched to a gene; V was cut back by 4 bases and J by 7 bases. The CDR3 has 14 amino acids. CDR3: CASSPATGGNIQYF. The CDR3 region has the DNA TGTGCCAGCAGCCCCGCGACCGGGGGGAACATTCAGTACTTC.